This T cell receptor (beta chain) comes out of a study of control samples from healthy donors and cancer patients. Germline assignment: CDR1 DFQATT and CDR2 SNEGSKA (reference sequence). The CDR3 contains 14 residues. Trimming cost V 3 bases and J 7 bases; bases outside gene matches: 11. TCRdb's table, derived via immunoSEQ multiplex PCR, lists solely in-frame clones and lacks some. The sample records approximately 7,000 clones, about 74% being singletons. The gene calls are TRBV20-1 and TRBJ2-5, with 7 nucleotides matching TRBD2. This sequence was found in a male donor with melanoma. Sequencing was performed on formalin-fixed, paraffin-embedded tissue. This CDR3 reads CSASAREAAGTQYF. DNA for the CDR3: TGCAGTGCTAGTGCCCGGGAGGCCGCCGGGACCCAGTACTTC.